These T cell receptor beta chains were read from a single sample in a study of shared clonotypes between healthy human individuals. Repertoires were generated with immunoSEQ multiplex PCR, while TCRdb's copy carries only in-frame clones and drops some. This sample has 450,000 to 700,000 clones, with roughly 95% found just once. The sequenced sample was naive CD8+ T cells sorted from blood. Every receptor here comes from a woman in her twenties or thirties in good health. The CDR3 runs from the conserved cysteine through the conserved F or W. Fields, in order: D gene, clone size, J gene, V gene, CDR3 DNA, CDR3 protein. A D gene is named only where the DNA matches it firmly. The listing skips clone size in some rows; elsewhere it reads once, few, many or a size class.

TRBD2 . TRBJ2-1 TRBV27 TGTGCCAGCAGTACGGTAAGACTAGCGGGCGTCAACAATGAGCAGTTCTTC CASSTVRLAGVNNEQFF
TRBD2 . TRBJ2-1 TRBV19 TGTGCCAGTATTCGCGGGGGTAGCGGGATAAACTACAATGAGCAGTTCTTC CASIRGGSGINYNEQFF
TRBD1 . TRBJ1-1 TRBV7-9 TGTGCCAGCAGGAGGGGACAGGGGAAGAAACAACTGAACACTGAAGCTTTCTTT CASRRGQGKKQLNTEAFF
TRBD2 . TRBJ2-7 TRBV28 TGTGCCAGCAAAGGACTAGCGGGGGAGAGCTCCTACGAGCAGTACTTC CASKGLAGESSYEQYF
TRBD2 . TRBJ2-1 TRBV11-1 TGTGCCAGCACCATCACCCTCGGACTAGCGGGAGGGCCAGTGAATGAGCAGTTCTTC CASTITLGLAGGPVNEQFF
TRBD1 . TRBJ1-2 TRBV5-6 TGTGCCAGCAGCCCAGACAGGGGGCGAAACACCTTC CASSPDRGRNTF
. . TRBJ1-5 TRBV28 TGTGCCAGCAGTTGGGGTCGAGAGAATAGCAATCAGCCCCAGCATTTT CASSWGRENSNQPQHF
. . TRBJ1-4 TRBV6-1 TGTGCCAGCAGTGCCGTGATGTGGGGGCGAACTAATGAAAAACTGTTTTTT CASSAVMWGRTNEKLFF
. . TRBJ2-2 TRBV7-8 TGTGCCAGCAGCTTAAGGGAAACCGGGGAGCTGTTTTTT CASSLRETGELFF
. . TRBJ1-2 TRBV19 TGTGCCAGTAGTATTTGGGGTGGCTACACCTTC CASSIWGGYTF
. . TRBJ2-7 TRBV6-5 TGTGCCAGCAGTTACCACGAGGGGGGGTACGAGCAGTACTTC CASSYHEGGYEQYF
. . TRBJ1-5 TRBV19 TGTGCCATTAAGGGGGGGGGCTCCGTCACCCTTAGCAATCAGCCCCAGCATTTT CAIKGGGSVTLSNQPQHF
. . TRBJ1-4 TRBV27 TGTGCCAGCTCGGGGGGGAGGGTTGAAAAACTGTTTTTT CASSGGRVEKLFF
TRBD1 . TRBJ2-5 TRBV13 TGTGCTACTCGACAGGGGGGTGATCGAGAGACCCAGTACTTC CATRQGGDRETQYF
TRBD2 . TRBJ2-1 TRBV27 TGTGCCAGCAGTCAGGAGGGACTAGCGGATTACAATGAGCAGTTCTTC CASSQEGLADYNEQFF
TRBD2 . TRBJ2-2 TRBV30 TGTGCCTGGAGTGAACTAGCGGGAGGGGACACCGGGGAGCTGTTTTTT CAWSELAGGDTGELFF
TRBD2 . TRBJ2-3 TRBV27 TGTGCCAGCAGTTTGCGGAGCGGGAGGACAGATACGCAGTATTTT CASSLRSGRTDTQYF
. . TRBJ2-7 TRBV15 TGTGCCACCAGGGGATACTCCTACGAGCAGTACTTC CATRGYSYEQYF
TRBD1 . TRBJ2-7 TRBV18 TGTGCCAGCTCAAGGGACAGCTCCTACGAGCAGTACTTC CASSRDSSYEQYF
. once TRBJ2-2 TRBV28 TGTGCCAGCAGTTCCTGGTGGGGCGTAACCGGGGAGCTGTTTTTT CASSSWWGVTGELFF
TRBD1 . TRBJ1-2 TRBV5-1 TGCGCCAGCAGCTTTACAGGGGGTTATGGCTACACCTTC CASSFTGGYGYTF
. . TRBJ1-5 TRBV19 TGTGCCAGTAGTATAGTGGGAGGGGAGGATCAGCCCCAGCATTTT CASSIVGGEDQPQHF
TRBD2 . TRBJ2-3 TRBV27 TGTGCCAGCAGTCCCTTAGCGGGAGGTGCCACAGATACGCAGTATTTT CASSPLAGGATDTQYF
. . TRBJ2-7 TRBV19 TGTGCCAGTAGTGCCGCCAGCGAGCAGTACTTC CASSAASEQYF
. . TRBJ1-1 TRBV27 TGTGCCAGCATCACTTCCACTGAAGCTTTCTTT CASITSTEAFF
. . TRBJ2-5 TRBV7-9 TGTGCCAGCAGCCTAGAGGGCGTAGCCCCCCAAGAGACCCAGTACTTC CASSLEGVAPQETQYF
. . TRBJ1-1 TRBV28 TGTGCCAGCAGTCCAGGGGTCTGGGCTGAAGCTTTCTTT CASSPGVWAEAFF
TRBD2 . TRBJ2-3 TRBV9 TGTGCCAGCAGCATTGGGACTTGGGCTAGCGGGTACCCAGATACGCAGTATTTT CASSIGTWASGYPDTQYF
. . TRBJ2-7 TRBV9 TGTGCCAGTAGCTTGTCGGGTTTCACCTACGAGCAGTACTTC CASSLSGFTYEQYF
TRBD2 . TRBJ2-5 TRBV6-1 TGTGCCAGCAGTGAATCCCTGACACTAGCGGCCCTCCAAGAGACCCAGTACTTC CASSESLTLAALQETQYF
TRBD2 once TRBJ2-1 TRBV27 TGTGCCAGCAGTACCGGGACTAGCGGGAGGGCTGAGCAGTTCTTC CASSTGTSGRAEQFF
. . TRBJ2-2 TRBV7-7 TGTGCCAGCAGCTTAGCGGCAGCTCCCCAACGCACCGGGGAGCTGTTTTTT CASSLAAAPQRTGELFF
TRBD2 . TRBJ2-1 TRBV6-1 TGTGCCAGCAGGGAGACTAGCGGAGCGTACAATGAGCAGTTCTTC CASRETSGAYNEQFF
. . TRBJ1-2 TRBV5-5 TGTGCCAGCAGCTTGGTGGCAGGGAACTATGGCTACACCTTC CASSLVAGNYGYTF
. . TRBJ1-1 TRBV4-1 TGCGCCAGCAGCCAAGCCGGGGGAAGGTACACTGAAGCTTTCTTT CASSQAGGRYTEAFF
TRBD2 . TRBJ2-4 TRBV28 TGTGCCAGCAGTCCCCGGACTAGCGGGAGAAACATTCAGTACTTC CASSPRTSGRNIQYF
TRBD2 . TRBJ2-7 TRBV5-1 TGCGCCAGCAGCATGGAGGGAGGGAACTACGAGCAGTACTTC CASSMEGGNYEQYF
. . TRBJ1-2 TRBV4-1 TGCGCCAGCAGTCCTGACATGCATGGCTACACCTTC CASSPDMHGYTF
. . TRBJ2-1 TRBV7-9 TGTGCCAGCAGCGCTAGTTGGGCGGAAAGGTACAATGAGCAGTTCTTC CASSASWAERYNEQFF
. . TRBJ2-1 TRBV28 TGTGCCAGCACCCAGATTGGATGGGATGAGCAGTTCTTC CASTQIGWDEQFF
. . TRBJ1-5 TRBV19 TGTGCCAGTACCAGCTCTGGGGGTGGCAATCAGCCCCAGCATTTT CASTSSGGGNQPQHF
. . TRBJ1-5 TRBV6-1 TGTGCCAGCAGTGACGTCGGCTATAGCAATCAGCCCCAGCATTTT CASSDVGYSNQPQHF
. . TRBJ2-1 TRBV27 TGTGCCAGCAGCCTTAGCGAAAGCAACTACAATGAGCAGTTCTTC CASSLSESNYNEQFF